This is a list of T cell receptor beta chains from one sample in a study of patients and donors after allogeneic stem cell transplantation. From the RT-PCR reads, TCRdb called clonotypes with MiXCR, one entry per CDR3 protein. The table includes under 200,000 distinct CDR3 sequences, approximately 22% detected once. The sample comprised blood, either unsorted or a sorted T cell fraction (not recorded which). Receptors were obtained from a human donor who was either an allogeneic HSCT recipient or a stem cell or donor lymphocyte infusion donor (not recorded which). It is not recorded whose cells these are; they may come from a transplant donor. CDR3s include the opening cysteine and the closing phenylalanine or tryptophan. D genes are given only for firm matches. Part of the rows lack a size; the others show once, few, many or a class for expanded clones.

abundance	j_gene	d_gene	v_gene	CDR3nt	CDR3aa
-	TRBJ2-4	TRBD1	TRBV6-2/TRBV6-3	TGTGCCAGCAGTCCTGACAGGGGCGGAAACATTCAGTACTTC	CASSPDRGGNIQYF
few	TRBJ2-7	TRBD1	TRBV25-1	TGTGCCAGCAGTGACCGACAGGGGTCCGAGCAGTACTTC	CASSDRQGSEQYF
few	TRBJ2-5	TRBD1	TRBV14	TGTGCCAGCAGCCAAGAATGGCAGGGGGTCGCAAAGGAGACCCAGTACTTC	CASSQEWQGVAKETQYF
many	TRBJ1-2	-	TRBV20-1	TGCAGTGCTAGGGGAATGGGTACGGAGGGCTACACCTTC	CSARGMGTEGYTF
once	TRBJ2-3	TRBD2	TRBV5-1	TGCGCCAGCAGCTTGGATCCCGCGGGGGGGAGCACAGATACGCAGTATTTT	CASSLDPAGGSTDTQYF
-	TRBJ1-2	-	TRBV5-1	TGCGCCAGCGGCAGAAGCGGTGGCTATGGCTACACCTTC	CASGRSGGYGYTF
few	TRBJ1-2	-	TRBV29-1	TGCAGCGTTGAAGGCCGGCTAAACTATGGCTACACCTTC	CSVEGRLNYGYTF
few	TRBJ2-1	TRBD2	TRBV11-2	TGTGCCAGCAGCCAACTTAGCGGGCCCGCAACCAATGAGCAGTTCTTC	CASSQLSGPATNEQFF
once	TRBJ2-7	TRBD2	TRBV6-2/TRBV6-3	TGTGCCAGCAGTTATGTAGCGGGAGGGCCCTCCTACGAGCAGTACTTC	CASSYVAGGPSYEQYF
few	TRBJ2-3	TRBD2	TRBV10-3	TGTGCCATCAGTGGTGCCGGGACTAGCGGGAGGGCAGATACGCAGTATTTT	CAISGAGTSGRADTQYF
-	TRBJ2-5	-	TRBV7-3	TGTGCCAGCAGCCTATGGCATCAGGCGGGCGAGACCCAGTACTTC	CASSLWHQAGETQYF
-	TRBJ1-2	TRBD1	TRBV24-1	TGTGCCACCAGTGACCCGGGACAGGGGGCACATGGCTACACCTTC	CATSDPGQGAHGYTF
few	TRBJ2-7	-	TRBV6-5	TGTGCCAGCAGTCGCCGGGAGAGCTCCTACGAGCAGTACTTC	CASSRRESSYEQYF
-	TRBJ1-1	-	TRBV13	TGTGCCAGCAGCCCAACGGGATTTACTGAAGCTTTCTTT	CASSPTGFTEAFF
few	TRBJ1-2	-	TRBV5-1	TGCGCCAGCAGCTTGGATGTGGCAGGAAGGGATGGCTACACCTTC	CASSLDVAGRDGYTF
-	TRBJ1-5	-	TRBV7-9	TGTGCCAGCAGCTTTTACGGGGAGGCGAGTCAGCCCCAGCATTTT	CASSFYGEASQPQHF
-	TRBJ2-7	TRBD2	TRBV6-6	TGTGCCAGCAGTTACTCGGGGACTAGCGGGAGGGAAGAGCAGTACTTC	CASSYSGTSGREEQYF
few	TRBJ1-1	-	TRBV10-3	TGTGCCATCAGTGACATTGGTAAGAACACTGAAGCTTTCTTT	CAISDIGKNTEAFF
many	TRBJ1-2	-	TRBV5-1	TGCGCCAGCAGCCCCGGACAGATCTATGGCTACACCTTC	CASSPGQIYGYTF
few	TRBJ1-1	-	TRBV27	TGTGCCAGCAGTTTATTGTTGGGTGAAGCTTTCTTT	CASSLLLGEAFF
-	TRBJ2-1	TRBD2	TRBV19	TGTGCCAGTAGTAAACCGGGACTAGCGGGAGTGTATGAGCAGTTCTTC	CASSKPGLAGVYEQFF
many	TRBJ2-7	TRBD1	TRBV20-1	TGCAGTGCTAGCCCCCCCCGTAGGACAGGGTCCTACGAGCAGTACTTC	CSASPPRRTGSYEQYF
-	TRBJ2-7	TRBD1	TRBV5-6	TGTGCCAGCAGCCTGACAGGGAACGAGCAGTACTTC	CASSLTGNEQYF
-	TRBJ2-5	-	TRBV3-1	TGTGCCAGCAGCCAAGGGGCGGGGACACCGGAGGAGGAGACCCAGTACTTC	CASSQGAGTPEEETQYF